A single sample gave rise to the 29 T cell receptor beta chains below, sequenced in a study of OX40 agonist ivuxolimab in advanced cancers. Clones were read by immunoSEQ multiplex PCR, and TCRdb kept only the in-frame ones, dropping some. The sample lists about 73,000 clones, approximately 90% seen once, with 0.4% to 0.65% in the top ten. Sequencing used CD4+ or CD8+ T cells sorted from blood, obtained in a trial of the OX40 agonist ivuxolimab. Receptors were obtained from an adult with an advanced solid tumor such as melanoma, head and neck, liver or kidney cancer.

In the case of this clone: Other DNA variants within this sample encode the same CDR3. The gene calls are TRBV29-1 and TRBJ1-4; perhaps TRBD1 as D (5 bases). The germline V and J ends were trimmed by 6 bases and 1 base, with 9 bases remaining between them. This CDR3 contains 13 residues. From germline, CDR1 is SQVTM and CDR2 ANQGSEA. The CDR3: CSVDGGTNEKLFF. CDR3 bases: TGCAGCGTCGATGGGGGAACTAATGAAAAACTGTTTTTT.

V is TRBV5-4 and J is TRBJ1-1; D unresolved. V was clipped by 4 bases and J by 1 base, with 17 bases between them. The CDR3 has 16 residues. Per the germline V gene, CDR1 is SGHNT and CDR2 is YYREEE (reference sequence). This CDR3 is CASSPRNGIGNTEAFF. DNA for the CDR3: TGTGCCAGCAGCCCCAGGAACGGAATCGGGAACACTGAAGCTTTCTTT.

This sequence joins TRBV4-2 and TRBJ2-7, with 10 bases that match TRBD2. This CDR3 is 16 amino acids long. V lost 5 bases to trimming and J lost 1 base; unmatched junction nucleotides: 8. The germline V gene has CDR1 LGHNA and CDR2 YNFKEQ. The CDR3 DNA sequence: TGTGCCAGCAGCTTCGAAACTAGCGGGGTTTCCTACGAGCAGTACTTC. Translating it yields CASSFETSGVSYEQYF.

The chain combines TRBV18 with TRBJ2-1; D remains ambiguous. This CDR3 is built from 15 residues. V was clipped by 5 bases and J by 5 bases, with 16 bases between them. Germline V CDR1 and CDR2: KGHSH, LQKENI. The CDR3 nucleotides are TGTGCCAGCTCATTGGATTGGGGATCAGACAATGAGCAGTTCTTC. The encoded protein is CASSLDWGSDNEQFF.

This chain links TRBV28 with TRBJ2-7; D possibly matches TRBD1 or TRBD2 (5 bases each). There are 14 residues in the CDR3. Trimming left V 6 bases short and J 2 bases short, with 14 bases between. Germline CDR1 reads MDHEN; CDR2 reads SYDVKM. CDR3 loop: CASSEGRPPYEQYF. The CDR3 DNA reads as TGTGCCAGCAGCGAGGGACGGCCCCCCTACGAGCAGTACTTC.

The chain joins TRBV2 to TRBJ2-2; no clear D. V gave up 5 bases and J gave up 5 bases, with 12 bases separating them. The CDR3 consists of 14 residues. The V gene's germline CDR1 is SNHLY and CDR2 FYNNEI. Here the CDR3 reads CASSPLRATGELFF. The CDR3 nucleotides are TGTGCCAGCAGTCCCCTGAGAGCGACCGGGGAGCTGTTTTTT. Full variable domain (missing parts from reference TRBV2 and TRBJ2-2): EPEVTQTPSHQVTQMGQEVILRCVPISNHLYFYWYRQILGQKVEFLVSFYNNEISEKSEIFDDQFSVERPDGSNFTLKIRSTKLEDSAMYFCASSPLRATGELFFGEGSRLTVL.

V and J are TRBV28 and TRBJ2-3; D perhaps matches TRBD2 (6 bases). Germline V lookup: CDR1 MDHEN, CDR2 SYDVKM. CDR3 length equals 14 residues. The germline V and J ends were trimmed by 2 bases and 0 bases, with 6 bases remaining between them. CDR3 loop: CASSLAGSTDTQYF. In DNA form, the CDR3 reads TGTGCCAGCAGTTTAGCGGGGAGCACAGATACGCAGTATTTT.

The CDR3 nucleotides are TGTGCCAGCAGCTTAAAAGAGGGGGAGCTGTTTTTT. It yields the protein CASSLKEGELFF. The chain has TRBV7-9 and TRBJ2-2; no clear D. The germline V and J ends were trimmed by 2 bases and 8 bases, with 6 bases remaining between them. Germline CDR1 reads SEHNR; CDR2 reads FQNEAQ (reference sequence). This CDR3 comprises 12 residues.

The chain couples TRBV5-6 to TRBJ2-3, with TRBD2 matching over 9 bases. V shed 4 bases and J 5 bases; nucleotides not matched to a gene: 8. Germline values: CDR1 SGHDT, CDR2 YYEEEE. This CDR3 has 15 residues. CDR3 in amino acids: CASSPTSGGGDTQYF. DNA of the CDR3: TGTGCCAGCAGCCCGACTAGCGGCGGAGGAGATACGCAGTATTTT. The whole variable domain, filled in from reference TRBV5-6 and TRBJ2-3, reads DAGVTQSPTHLIKTRGQQVTLRCSPKSGHDTVSWYQQALGQGPQFIFQYYEEEERQRGNFPDRFSGHQFPNYSSELNVNALLLGDSALYLCASSPTSGGGDTQYFGPGTRLTVL.

The chain is built from TRBV10-1 and TRBJ2-2; no firm D call. V shed 5 bases and J shed 0 bases, with 7 bases lying between them. Germline CDR1 WNHNN, CDR2 SYGVQD (reference sequence). The CDR3 consists of 14 residues. As DNA, the CDR3 is TGCGCCAGCAGTAGGGATCCGAACACCGGGGAGCTGTTTTTT. Its protein is CASSRDPNTGELFF.

The V call is TRBV7-9, the J call TRBJ2-1; weak D call: TRBD2 (6 bases). Germline assignment: CDR1 SEHNR and CDR2 FQNEAQ (reference sequence). The CDR3 covers 15 residues. Trimming took 1 base from V and 9 from J, leaving 16 bases between them. The CDR3 reads CASSLVAGPEAEQFF. As DNA, the CDR3 is TGTGCCAGCAGCTTAGTGGCGGGACCCGAGGCTGAGCAGTTCTTC.

V is TRBV5-4 and J is TRBJ1-5; D gene uncertain. This CDR3 contains 14 residues. CDR1 SGHNT and CDR2 YYREEE come from the germline V gene (reference sequence). The germline V and J ends were trimmed by 3 bases and 3 bases, with 10 bases remaining between them. CDR3 region: CASSSHGDNQPQHF. For the CDR3, the DNA is TGTGCCAGCAGCTCCCACGGGGACAATCAGCCCCAGCATTTT.

This chain joins TRBV5-4 and TRBJ2-3; 10 bases map to TRBD2. The CDR3 runs to 15 residues. Per the germline V gene, CDR1 is SGHNT and CDR2 is YYREEE (reference sequence). Trimming cost V 4 bases and J 8 bases; bases outside gene matches: 10. For the CDR3, the DNA is TGTGCCAGCAGCCGGGGAGCGGGGGGGGGTGCTACGCAGTATTTT. This translates into CASSRGAGGGATQYF. Filled out from reference TRBV5-4 and TRBJ2-3, the complete variable domain reads ETGVTQSPTHLIKTRGQQVTLRCSSQSGHNTVSWYQQALGQGPQFIFQYYREEENGRGNFPPRFSGLQFPNYSSELNVNALELDDSALYLCASSRGAGGGATQYFGPGTRLTVL.

V usage is TRBV2 and J usage is TRBJ1-6; D gene unclear. The CDR3 length is 15 residues. V was pared by 2 bases and J by 8 bases, with 13 bases between. CDR1 SNHLY and CDR2 FYNNEI come from the germline V gene. The chain's CDR3 is CASSEIGMGHSPLHF. CDR3 DNA: TGTGCCAGCAGTGAAATTGGTATGGGCCATTCACCCCTCCACTTT.

The chain has TRBV7-6 and TRBJ2-5; D may correspond to TRBD1 or TRBD2 (5 bases each). Between the trimmed V and J ends, which lost 1 base and 6 bases, there was a span of 9 bases. Germline V gene sequence: CDR1 SGHVS, CDR2 FNYEAQ. This CDR3 comprises 13 residues. The CDR3 loop is CASSLGGSQTQYF. DNA for the CDR3: TGTGCCAGCAGCTTAGGGGGGTCGCAGACCCAGTACTTC.

V usage is TRBV6-6 and J usage is TRBJ2-7, with D possibly matching TRBD2 (5 bases). The CDR3 covers 11 residues. Germline V lookup: CDR1 MNHNY, CDR2 SVGAGI (reference sequence). The V end was cut by 6 bases, the J end by 6 bases, with 9 bases between. The CDR3 reads CASRGSFEQYF. The CDR3 bases are TGTGCCAGCAGGGGGAGTTTCGAGCAGTACTTC.

Only one count was recorded for this clone. This sequence joins TRBV19 and TRBJ1-5; a weak D match, TRBD1 (6 bases). The germline V gene has CDR1 LNHDA and CDR2 SQIVND (reference sequence). The V end lost 6 bases, the J end lost 7 bases, and 22 bases lay between the germline ends. This CDR3 comprises 16 residues. CDR3 loop: CASSEVGALPIQPQHF. In DNA form, the CDR3 reads TGTGCCAGTAGCGAAGTGGGGGCTTTGCCAATACAGCCCCAGCATTTT.

The V call is TRBV19, the J call TRBJ2-1; a weak D match, TRBD1 (6 bases). The CDR3 runs 13 residues. Trimming stripped 1 base from V and 9 bases from J, with 10 bases between. The germline CDR1 and CDR2 sequences are LNHDA and SQIVND (reference sequence). The CDR3 DNA reads as TGTGCCAGTAGTATAGTCGTGGGGGCTGAGCAGTTCTTC. It codes for CASSIVVGAEQFF.

This clone was recorded once. The rearrangement joins TRBV5-4 to TRBJ1-6; 9 bases are shared with TRBD1. Per the germline V gene, CDR1 is SGHNT and CDR2 is YYREEE (reference sequence). The length of the CDR3 is 14 residues. After removal of 9 bases from V and 5 bases from J, the junction contained 6 bases not matched to a gene. CDR3 amino acids: CATGGQGNNSPLHF. The CDR3 DNA reads as TGTGCCACTGGGGGACAGGGAAATAATTCACCCCTCCACTTT.

J is TRBJ2-1 and V is TRBV6-5, with D perhaps matching TRBD2 (5 bases). The CDR3 sequence is 15 residues long. Trimming left V 8 bases short and J 2 bases short, with 16 bases between. The germline V gene has CDR1 MNHEY and CDR2 SVGAGI. Written as DNA, the CDR3 is TGTGCCAGCGCTCAGTGGCAGGAGGCCTACAATGAGCAGTTCTTC. Translating gives CASAQWQEAYNEQFF.

The gene calls are TRBV6-5 and TRBJ2-1; no reliable D call. V was trimmed by 5 bases and J by 10 bases, leaving 15 bases between them. Germline V gives CDR1 MNHEY, CDR2 SVGAGI. CDR3 length: 13 amino acids. CDR3 DNA sequence: TGTGCCAGCAGTGGCCCCGAGAGGTGGGAGCAGTTCTTC. The encoded protein is CASSGPERWEQFF.

The chain uses TRBV2 and TRBJ1-2; D possibly corresponds to TRBD1 (6 bases). The CDR3 runs 13 residues. Germline CDR1 and CDR2: SNHLY and FYNNEI. Trimming cost V 2 bases and J 8 bases, with 12 bases left between them. CDR3 nucleotides: TGTGCCAGCAGTGAATTAGGGGGGACAGGCTACACCTTC. This translates into CASSELGGTGYTF.

V gene TRBV7-8 combines with J gene TRBJ2-2; D is possibly TRBD2 (6 bases). The CDR3 is made up of 17 amino acids. V was shortened by 3 bases and J by 2 bases, with 16 bases between the two germline ends. The germline CDR1 and CDR2 sequences are SGHVS and FQNEAQ. The CDR3, as DNA: TGTGCCAGCAGCTTTCGGGAGAGGGGTTTTAACACCGGGGAGCTGTTTTTT. Translated, it gives CASSFRERGFNTGELFF.

J is TRBJ1-5 and V is TRBV19, with D hard to call. V was pared by 1 base and J by 2 bases, with 15 bases between. The CDR3 contains 17 residues. Germline assignment: CDR1 LNHDA and CDR2 SQIVND (reference sequence). As DNA, the CDR3 is TGTGCCAGTAGTATAGCTGGGAGGGCTACGGGCAATCAGCCCCAGCATTTT. It specifies CASSIAGRATGNQPQHF.

This rearrangement joins TRBV5-1 to TRBJ2-5; D might be TRBD1 or TRBD2, each matching 6 bases. Trimming shortened V by 4 bases and J by 6 bases, and 19 bases separated the two germline ends. CDR3 length: 15 residues. Germline V gene data show CDR1 as SGHRS and CDR2 as YFSETQ. CDR3 amino acids: CASSATEGGAKTQYF. The CDR3 DNA reads as TGCGCCAGCAGCGCCACTGAGGGGGGTGCAAAGACCCAGTACTTC.

The chain recombines TRBV5-6 with TRBJ1-5; D might be TRBD1 (5 bases). CDR3 length equals 15 residues. Germline loops: CDR1 SGHDT, CDR2 YYEEEE. V shed 4 bases and J shed 6 bases, with 17 bases lying between them. The CDR3 protein is CASSPPRDGPQPQHF. CDR3 sequence (DNA): TGTGCCAGCAGCCCCCCGAGGGACGGACCTCAGCCCCAGCATTTT.

The chain combines TRBV7-2 with TRBJ2-1; D might be TRBD2 (7 bases). Germline V gives CDR1 SGHTA, CDR2 FQGNSA. The CDR3 has 14 amino acids. Between the trimmed V and J ends, which lost 8 bases and 15 bases, there was a span of 26 bases. This chain's CDR3 is CASDLTGGAGVLFF. CDR3 nucleotide sequence: TGTGCCAGCGACCTCACTGGGGGGGCGGGAGTTCTGTTCTTC.

This clone came up a few times. This chain connects TRBV29-1 to TRBJ2-7; D unresolved. Looked up from germline, CDR1 is SQVTM and CDR2 is ANQGSEA. Trimming left V 4 bases short and J 9 bases short, with 19 bases between. CDR3 size: 13 residues. The CDR3: CSVVGPLGVRQYF. The CDR3 coding sequence is TGCAGCGTTGTAGGTCCACTGGGCGTACGGCAGTACTTC.

The genes are TRBV13 and TRBJ1-1; D call uncertain. CDR1 is PRHDT, CDR2 FYEKMQ, per germline (reference sequence). The V gene lost 1 base and the J gene lost 11 bases, with 11 bases spanning the gap. The CDR3 is 12 residues long. The CDR3 is CASSLAIGRAFF. Written as DNA, the CDR3 is TGTGCCAGCAGCTTAGCAATTGGACGGGCTTTCTTT.